What follows describes a single T cell receptor beta chain. Its antigen remains unknown. This specimen comes from a study of blood T cells in healthy people across ages. Findings and caveats of the study: A strong correlation between TCR beta diversity and naive T cell percentage was seen. Per million T cells, TCR beta diversity dropped roughly linearly as age increased.

Germline V gene lookup returns CDR1 SGHAT and CDR2 FQNNGV. CDR3 length: 14 residues. Isolated per sample were at least 7 million PBMCs. The second PCR ran about 6 to 11 cycles with a sample-barcoded 5' primer and J-beta primers. TCRdb re-derived calls from the 5' RACE reads in MiXCR, one entry per CDR3 protein. Of some 750,000 distinct CDR3 sequences detected, 20% to 25% appear once; the ten largest clones hold around a fifth. The chain recombines TRBV11-2 with TRBJ2-5; 8 bases line up with TRBD1. The end of the DNA aligns better with TRBJ2-7, so the J call may be wrong. The sequence was collected from a man in his 70s in good health. The sample taken for sequencing was blood. CDR3 amino acids: CASAPITGGYEQYF. As DNA, the CDR3 is TGTGCCAGCGCACCAATAACAGGGGGCTACGAGCAGTACTTC.